This TCR beta chain was obtained from a study of blood T cell repertoires in COVID-19. This CDR3 contains 18 residues. The junction had 14 bases not matched to a gene; V was cut back by 4 bases and J by 7 bases. CDR1 and CDR2 (germline): LGHDT, YNNKEL (reference sequence). Data came from immunoSEQ multiplex PCR; TCRdb stores just in-frame clones and leaves some out. The data contain over 100,000 clones, approximately 80% of them singletons. Sequencing input: peripheral blood. This receptor was identified in a woman aged 60-70 years with active or convalescent COVID-19. The chain recombines TRBV3-1 (or the pseudogene TRBV3-2) with TRBJ2-4; 12 nucleotides line up with TRBD1. The CDR3 bases are TGTGCCAGCAGCCCCTACCGGGACAGGGGGCTGCGGGGGAACATTCAGTACTTC. Translating it yields CASSPYRDRGLRGNIQYF.